The 9 T cell receptor beta chains presented below share a single source sample, sequenced in a study of cytomegalovirus exposure and HLA in healthy donors. Use of 60 Vbeta and 13 Jbeta primers characterized the PCR. Clones were read by immunoSEQ multiplex PCR, and TCRdb kept only the in-frame ones, dropping some. This table holds about 78,000 clones, around 58% found once. Sequenced: PBMCs. Source of these receptors: a man younger than 40 in good health and CMV-seropositive.

The V call is TRBV4-1, the J call TRBJ2-3, with 7 bases that match TRBD2. Trimming cost V 0 bases and J 4 bases; bases outside gene matches: 10. The CDR3 has 17 residues. The germline V gene has CDR1 MGHRA and CDR2 YSYEKL. The CDR3 bases are TGCGCCAGCAGCCAAGATGAGTTTGGGGGAGGGCCAGATACGCAGTATTTT. Translated: CASSQDEFGGGPDTQYF.

There are a few counts of this clone. The chain employs TRBV30 and TRBJ2-7; maybe TRBD1 (6 bases). The V gene's germline CDR1 is GTSNPN and CDR2 SVGIG (reference sequence). This CDR3 has 14 residues. Trimming took off 1 base at V and 2 bases at J, with 12 bases between the two ends. CDR3 residues: CAWSARQVPYEQYF. The CDR3 DNA is TGTGCCTGGAGTGCCCGACAGGTCCCCTACGAGCAGTACTTC.

This clone came up a few times. The junction departs from germline at one end; a sequencing error may be responsible. The rearrangement joins TRBV7-7 to TRBJ2-7, with 7 bases identical to TRBD1. Germline CDR1 reads SSHAT; CDR2 reads FNYEAQ (reference sequence). The CDR3 covers 14 residues. In nucleotides, the CDR3 is TGTGCTAGCAGTCCTGGGGGACAGAGCTACGAGCAGTACTTC. It codes for CASSPGGQSYEQYF.

The chain couples TRBV7-6 to TRBJ2-7; D may be TRBD2 (7 bases). This CDR3 is 14 amino acids long. Looked up from germline, CDR1 is SGHVS and CDR2 is FNYEAQ. Trimming shortened V by 4 bases and J by 7 bases, and 17 bases separated the two germline ends. DNA for the CDR3: TGTGCCAGCAGCTCCCGGCGGGGGACATGGGAGCAGTACTTC. Translating it yields CASSSRRGTWEQYF.

This sequence joins TRBV4-2 and TRBJ1-6, with D tentatively TRBD1 (5 bases). The germline V gene has CDR1 LGHNA and CDR2 YNFKEQ. CDR3 length equals 15 residues. The V end lost 4 bases, the J end lost 10 bases, and 17 bases lay between the germline ends. In DNA form, the CDR3 reads TGTGCCAGCAGCCTAGAGAGGCAGGGTGGGTCACCCCTCCACTTT. It specifies CASSLERQGGSPLHF.

This rearrangement joins TRBV25-1 to TRBJ2-1; the D gene is possibly TRBD2 (5 bases). The CDR3 sequence is 14 residues long. Trimming removed 3 bases at V and 5 bases at J, with 11 bases between. CDR1 MGHDK and CDR2 SYGVNS come from the germline V gene. The CDR3 sequence: CASSDIGSNNEQFF. The DNA for the CDR3 is TGTGCCAGCAGTGACATAGGGAGTAACAATGAGCAGTTCTTC. The variable domain in full, completed from reference TRBV25-1 and TRBJ2-1, reads EADIYQTPRYLVIGTGKKITLECSQTMGHDKMYWYQQDPGMELHLIHYSYGVNSTEKGDLSSESTVSRIRTEHFPLTLESARPSHTSQYLCASSDIGSNNEQFFGPGTRLTVL.

The V call is TRBV30, the J call TRBJ2-5, with a tentative D call TRBD2 (6 bases). The germline CDR1 and CDR2 sequences are GTSNPN and SVGIG (reference sequence). The CDR3 runs 15 residues. The V end lost 3 bases, the J end lost 2 bases, and 16 bases lay between the germline ends. DNA of the CDR3: TGTGCCTGGAGCAAACGACTAGGGTCGCAAGAGACCCAGTACTTC. Residues: CAWSKRLGSQETQYF.

This clone was observed a single time. This chain connects TRBV7-9 to TRBJ2-1; D call uncertain. This CDR3 is built from 10 residues. Germline V CDR1 and CDR2: SEHNR, FQNEAQ (reference sequence). Trimming shortened V by 6 bases and J by 7 bases, and 4 bases separated the two germline ends. The DNA for the CDR3 is TGTGCCAGCAGTGTAAATGAGCAGTTCTTC. Encoded protein: CASSVNEQFF.

This chain connects TRBV11-1 to TRBJ2-2, with D possibly matching TRBD1 (6 bases). CDR1 is SGHAT, CDR2 FQDESV, per germline (reference sequence). Trimming took 5 bases from V and 8 from J, leaving 12 bases between them. The CDR3 totals 13 residues. CDR3 sequence (DNA): TGTGCCAGCAGCCGGGACACCCGAGGGGAGCTGTTTTTT. Translated, it gives CASSRDTRGELFF. Using reference TRBV11-1 and TRBJ2-2 for the parts outside the CDR3, the full variable domain is EAEVAQSPRYKITEKSQAVAFWCDPISGHATLYWYRQILGQGPELLVQFQDESVVDDSQLPKDRFSAERLKGVDSTLKIQPAELGDSAMYLCASSRDTRGELFFGEGSRLTVL.